This TCR beta chain was sequenced in a study of T-cell memory formation after mild COVID-19. Study in general: TCR clusters were mostly confined to one donor each. Findings and limits, study-wide: CD4+ contracting clones were found mainly in CM and EM, and CD8+ ones in EMRA. Second-wave clones with a day 37 peak had unconfirmed SARS-CoV-2 specificity. The study found balanced CD4/CD8 in clones contracting day 15 to 85 and a CD4+ lean in later expanders.

Per germline, CDR1 SGHRS and CDR2 YFSETQ. J lost 8 bases, V lost 2 bases, and 7 bases had no gene match. CDR3 length equals 15 residues. In this sample, this clonotype turned up once. Its antigen is undetermined. TCRdb re-derived calls from the 5' RACE reads in MiXCR, one entry per CDR3 protein. Of a few hundred thousand distinct CDR3 sequences in the sample, 27% are singletons; the top ten hold 11%. This chain links TRBV5-1 with TRBJ1-4, with 9 bases lining up with TRBD1. Sequenced input: PBMCs or a T cell subset sorted from them (not recorded which). This receptor was identified in an adult woman who had mild COVID-19 (a few samples of this study predate the infection). Cell type and time point are not known. The CDR3 protein is CASSLTGTGREKLFF. The CDR3 nucleotides read TGCGCCAGCAGCTTAACCGGGACAGGGAGAGAAAAACTGTTTTTT.